The source of this T cell receptor beta chain is a study of control samples from healthy donors and cancer patients (dated by TCRdb to the early 2020s). A word on this clone: Its antigen remains unidentified. No base qualities exist here, and no much larger clone lies one base off it.

Reading the germline V gene gives CDR1 ENHRY and CDR2 SYGVKD. Cut back by 6 bases and 0 bases, the V and J ends lie 10 bases apart. The CDR3 sequence holds 14 residues, the cysteine and phenylalanine included. Kept here is only the CDR3 DNA, which spans 42 bases and is read in frame from base 1. The library was produced with the immunoSEQ multiplex PCR assay. This is the immuneACCESS table as TCRdb keeps it, with only in-frame sequences that have V and J called. A part of the clones is gone; compared with another copy, unresolved V genes explain less than half, and the rest is unexplained. The sample table records 100,000 to 120,000 clones; approximately 87% of these occur just once. 3.7% of the sample lies in the top ten.

The rearrangement joined TRBV10-3 to TRBJ2-3, with TRBD1 perhaps the D gene, on 6 matching bases. Sequenced input: PBMCs. The receptor was isolated from a woman aged 55-69 years with lung cancer. The CDR3 protein: CAIRQGPSTDTQYF. The bases are TGTGCCATCAGACAGGGACCTAGCACAGATACGCAGTATTTT.